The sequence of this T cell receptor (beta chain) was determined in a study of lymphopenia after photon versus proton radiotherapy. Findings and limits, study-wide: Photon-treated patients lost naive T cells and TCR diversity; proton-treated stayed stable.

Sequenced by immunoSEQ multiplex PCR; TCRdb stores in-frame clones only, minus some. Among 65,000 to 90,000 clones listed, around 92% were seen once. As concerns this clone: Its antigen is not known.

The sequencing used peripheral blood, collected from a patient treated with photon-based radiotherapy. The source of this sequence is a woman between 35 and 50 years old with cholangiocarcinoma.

Here the CDR3 reads CASSSHLNTEAFF. The DNA of the CDR3 is TGTGCCAGCAGTTCCCACCTTAACACTGAAGCTTTCTTT. V and J are TRBV6-5 and TRBJ1-1; D is unresolved. CDR1 is MNHEY, CDR2 SVGAGI, per germline. Trimming took 4 bases from V and 2 from J, leaving 8 bases between them. This CDR3 comprises 13 residues.